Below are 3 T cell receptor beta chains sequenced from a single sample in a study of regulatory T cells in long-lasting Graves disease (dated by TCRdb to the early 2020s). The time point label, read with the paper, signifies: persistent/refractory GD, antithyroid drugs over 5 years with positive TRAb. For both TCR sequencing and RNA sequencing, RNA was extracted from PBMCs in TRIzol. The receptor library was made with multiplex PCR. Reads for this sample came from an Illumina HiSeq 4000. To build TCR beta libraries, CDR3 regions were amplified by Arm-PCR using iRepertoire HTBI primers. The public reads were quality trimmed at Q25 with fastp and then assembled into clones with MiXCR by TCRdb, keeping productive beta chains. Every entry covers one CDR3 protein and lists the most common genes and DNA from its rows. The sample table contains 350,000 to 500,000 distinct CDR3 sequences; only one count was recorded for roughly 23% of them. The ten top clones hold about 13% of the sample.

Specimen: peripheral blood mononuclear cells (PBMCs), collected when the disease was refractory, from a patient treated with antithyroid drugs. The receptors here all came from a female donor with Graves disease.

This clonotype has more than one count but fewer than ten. CDR3 loop: CASPHSGRSQVVFHEQYF. The CDR3 nucleotides are TGCGCCAGCCCCCATAGCGGCAGGTCTCAGGTTGTTTTCCACGAGCAGTACTTC. V is TRBV10-1 and J is TRBJ2-7, with D maybe TRBD2 (6 bases). This CDR3 has 18 residues. The V and J ends lost 8 bases and 5 bases respectively, with 31 bases between them. Germline V gene lookup returns CDR1 WNHNN and CDR2 SYGVQD (reference sequence).

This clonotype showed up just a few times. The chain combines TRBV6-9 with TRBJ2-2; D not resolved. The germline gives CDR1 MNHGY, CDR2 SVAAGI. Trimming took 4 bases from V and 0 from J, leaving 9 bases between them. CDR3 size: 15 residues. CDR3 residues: CASSLTVANTGELFF. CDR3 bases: TGTGCCAGCAGTTTGACCGTCGCGAACACCGGGGAGCTGTTTTTT.

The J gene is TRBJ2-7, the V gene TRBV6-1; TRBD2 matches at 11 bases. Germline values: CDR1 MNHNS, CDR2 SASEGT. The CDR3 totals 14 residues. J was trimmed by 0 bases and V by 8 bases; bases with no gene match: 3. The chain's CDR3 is CASFGLAGSYEQYF. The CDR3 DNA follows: TGTGCCAGCTTTGGACTAGCGGGCTCCTACGAGCAGTACTTC.